One sample yielded the 11 T cell receptor beta chains listed below, sequenced in a study of blood T cells in healthy people across ages. Together with a sample-barcoded 5' primer, a J-beta primer mix was included in a second PCR lasting about 6 to 11 cycles. Each CDR3 protein is one row after TCRdb ran MiXCR on the 5' RACE reads. The sample includes over a million distinct CDR3 sequences, 40% to 45% seen only once; the top ten take around 4%. The specimen sequenced was blood. These receptors all come from a woman aged 18-29 years in good health.

A few counts support this clonotype. The rearrangement uses TRBV10-3 and TRBJ2-7; D not resolved. CDR1 ENHRY and CDR2 SYGVKD come from the germline V gene. This CDR3 is 14 amino acids long. V was clipped by 7 bases and J by 0 bases, with 13 bases between them. The CDR3 protein is CAIKSDKYSYEQYF. The CDR3 DNA reads TGTGCCATCAAAAGCGACAAATACTCCTACGAGCAGTACTTC.

The chain joins TRBV6-1 to TRBJ2-1; 8 bases fit TRBD1. Germline CDR1 reads MNHNS; CDR2 reads SASEGT. There are 14 residues in the CDR3. With 8 bases clipped from V and 8 bases from J, the junction kept 11 bases outside the gene matches. The CDR3 reads CASPKGRGLDEQFF. The CDR3 DNA sequence: TGTGCCAGCCCCAAGGGCAGGGGGCTGGATGAGCAGTTCTTC.

The rearrangement links TRBV5-5 to TRBJ1-1, with TRBD1 matching 8 bases. Germline lookup yields CDR1 SGHKS and CDR2 YYEKEE (reference sequence). The CDR3 covers 15 residues. V was pared by 4 bases and J by 4 bases, with 9 bases of the junction left unmatched. The CDR3 reads CASSGPDRGGTEAFF. Here the CDR3 DNA reads TGTGCCAGCAGCGGGCCCGACAGGGGAGGCACTGAAGCTTTCTTT.

This clonotype was counted only a few times. The chain links TRBV11-1 to TRBJ2-5; tentatively, D is TRBD1 (5 bases). CDR3 length equals 13 residues. CDR1 is SGHAT and CDR2 is FQDESV in the germline V gene (reference sequence). Trimming removed 4 bases from V and 2 bases from J, with 8 bases in between. DNA for the CDR3: TGTGCCAGCAGCTACCGACAGCAAGAGACCCAGTACTTC. Translating it yields CASSYRQQETQYF.

This chain uses TRBV4-3 with TRBJ2-1, with 7 bases fitting TRBD2. The junction had 11 bases not matched to a gene; V was cut back by 5 bases and J by 4 bases. Germline CDR1 LGHNA, CDR2 YSLEER. The CDR3 is 16 residues long. The CDR3 reads CASSIGGRENYNEQFF. The CDR3 DNA reads as TGCGCCAGCAGCATAGGCGGGCGGGAGAATTACAATGAGCAGTTCTTC.

This chain uses TRBV20-1 with TRBJ1-2, with D hard to call. The length of the CDR3 is 9 residues. CDR1 is DFQATT and CDR2 is SNEGSKA in the germline V gene (reference sequence). Between the trimmed V and J ends, which lost 7 bases and 6 bases, there was a span of 6 bases. CDR3 residues: CSESDGYTF. CDR3 DNA: TGCAGTGAATCGGATGGCTACACCTTC.

J is TRBJ2-7 and V is TRBV7-2; D uncertain. This CDR3 spans 13 amino acids. Germline V gene data show CDR1 as SGHTA and CDR2 as FQGNSA. Deletions cut 5 bases from V and 1 base from J, with 9 bases between. This CDR3 is CASSVERSYEQYF. CDR3 in DNA: TGTGCCAGCAGCGTAGAACGGTCCTACGAGCAGTACTTC.

The V and J genes are TRBV4-3 and TRBJ1-2, with D maybe TRBD1 (5 bases). CDR3 size: 13 residues. V shed 8 bases and J shed 4 bases, with 14 bases lying between them. Per the germline V gene, CDR1 is LGHNA and CDR2 is YSLEER. CDR3 in DNA: TGCGCCAGCCGCCCCGGGGGGTCCTATGGCTACACCTTC. This codes for CASRPGGSYGYTF.

This clonotype came up a few times. V usage is TRBV7-2 and J usage is TRBJ2-1, with 9 nucleotides matching TRBD2. The V gene end was trimmed by 11 bases and the J gene end by 6 bases; junction bases not matched to a gene: 8. Germline CDR1 and CDR2: SGHTA and FQGNSA. The CDR3 sequence is 13 residues long. The CDR3 nucleotides read TGTGCCTCCTTAGCGGGAGCCGGCAATGAGCAGTTCTTC. The encoded protein is CASLAGAGNEQFF.

This clonotype was counted only a few times. The rearrangement uses TRBV6-5 and TRBJ2-3; possibly TRBD2 for D (5 bases). The CDR3 loop spans 17 amino acids. V was cut by 0 bases and J by 2 bases, with 15 bases left in between. The germline CDR1 and CDR2 sequences are MNHEY and SVGAGI. The CDR3 DNA follows: TGTGCCAGCAGTTACTCACTCTCTAGCCTCTCCACAGATACGCAGTATTTT. Translating gives CASSYSLSSLSTDTQYF.

This clonotype has only a few counts. J is TRBJ2-7 and V is TRBV20-1, with 7 bases lining up with TRBD2. With V trimmed by 6 bases and J by 0 bases, 8 bases remained unmatched. The germline V gene has CDR1 DFQATT and CDR2 SNEGSKA (reference sequence). The CDR3 runs 14 residues. As DNA, the CDR3 is TGCAGTGCGAGCGGGACCGCCGACTCCTACGAGCAGTACTTC. Translating gives CSASGTADSYEQYF.